A selection of T cell receptor beta chains follows, all from one sample in a study of CD8+ T cells in alopecia areata. The data were produced by immunoSEQ multiplex PCR, yet TCRdb's version contains in-frame clones alone and is incomplete. The sample includes roughly 200,000 clones, about 53% seen only once; the top ten take under 14%. Here the sequenced sample was CD8+ T cells sorted from blood, taken at week 24, from a patient treated with tofacitinib. These receptors all come from a human donor with alopecia areata. CDR3s include the opening cysteine and the closing phenylalanine or tryptophan. Each record gives: D gene, V gene, clone size, J gene, CDR3 DNA, CDR3 protein. A D gene is named only where the DNA matches it firmly. Where a row states a size, it is once, few, many or the class of an expanded clone; other rows omit it.

D gene: NA; V gene: TRBV12-5; clone size: few; J gene: TRBJ2-7; CDR3 DNA: TGTGCTAGTGGAACCCAGGAATACGAGCAGTACTTC; CDR3 protein: CASGTQEYEQYF
D gene: NA; V gene: TRBV15; clone size: NA; J gene: TRBJ2-5; CDR3 DNA: TGTGCCACCAGCACAGGTGTGAGCGAGACCCAGTACTTC; CDR3 protein: CATSTGVSETQYF
D gene: NA; V gene: TRBV30; clone size: NA; J gene: TRBJ2-7; CDR3 DNA: TGTGCCTGGAGTGTATCGGCATACGAGCAGTACTTC; CDR3 protein: CAWSVSAYEQYF
D gene: NA; V gene: TRBV20-1; clone size: NA; J gene: TRBJ2-3; CDR3 DNA: TGCAGTGCGGGCGATACAGATACGCAGTATTTT; CDR3 protein: CSAGDTDTQYF
D gene: NA; V gene: TRBV5-1; clone size: NA; J gene: TRBJ2-3; CDR3 DNA: TGCGCCAGCAGCTTGGCAGGGGGGACAGATACGCAGTATTTT; CDR3 protein: CASSLAGGTDTQYF
D gene: TRBD2; V gene: TRBV10-3; clone size: few; J gene: TRBJ2-7; CDR3 DNA: TGTGCCATCAGTAGCGGGGACGGAGCCGGGAAGTACTTC; CDR3 protein: CAISSGDGAGKYF
D gene: NA; V gene: TRBV19; clone size: few; J gene: TRBJ2-6; CDR3 DNA: TGTGCCAGTAGTATAGCCCCCTCACAGGGCTCTGGGGCCAACGTCCTGACTTTC; CDR3 protein: CASSIAPSQGSGANVLTF
D gene: NA; V gene: TRBV30; clone size: few; J gene: TRBJ2-7; CDR3 DNA: TGTGCCTGGGCCGACCTCAGGGACGAGCAGTACTTC; CDR3 protein: CAWADLRDEQYF
D gene: NA; V gene: TRBV28; clone size: NA; J gene: TRBJ2-7; CDR3 DNA: TGTGCCAGCAGTTTATCAGGGTACGAGCAGTACTTC; CDR3 protein: CASSLSGYEQYF
D gene: NA; V gene: TRBV10-3; clone size: NA; J gene: TRBJ1-5; CDR3 DNA: TGTGCCATCAGTGATAACCCGAGGCAGCCCCAGCATTTT; CDR3 protein: CAISDNPRQPQHF
D gene: NA; V gene: TRBV11-2; clone size: few; J gene: TRBJ2-1; CDR3 DNA: TGTGCCAGCAGCTTAGATGGGGATGAGCAGTTCTTC; CDR3 protein: CASSLDGDEQFF
D gene: NA; V gene: TRBV6-6; clone size: few; J gene: TRBJ1-2; CDR3 DNA: TGTGCCAGCAGTCACTCCCCTGGACCCTATGGCTACACCTTC; CDR3 protein: CASSHSPGPYGYTF
D gene: NA; V gene: TRBV30; clone size: NA; J gene: TRBJ1-1; CDR3 DNA: TGTGCCTGGAGTGGGGAACCCACGAGAGGGAACACTGAAGCTTTCTTT; CDR3 protein: CAWSGEPTRGNTEAFF
D gene: TRBD1; V gene: TRBV19; clone size: NA; J gene: TRBJ1-5; CDR3 DNA: TGTGCCAGTAGTATGGGACAGCCCAATCAGCCCCAGCATTTT; CDR3 protein: CASSMGQPNQPQHF
D gene: TRBD1; V gene: TRBV28; clone size: NA; J gene: TRBJ1-1; CDR3 DNA: TGTGCCAGCAGTTATACAGGGGTGAACACTGAAGCTTTCTTT; CDR3 protein: CASSYTGVNTEAFF
D gene: TRBD1; V gene: TRBV5-4; clone size: NA; J gene: TRBJ2-7; CDR3 DNA: TGTGCCAGCAGCTTGGGACAGGGGGCGAGGGAGCAGTACTTC; CDR3 protein: CASSLGQGAREQYF
D gene: TRBD1; V gene: TRBV5-1; clone size: few; J gene: TRBJ1-1; CDR3 DNA: TGCGCCAGCAGCCCAGGGACAGGGGGCTCCGATGAAGCTTTCTTT; CDR3 protein: CASSPGTGGSDEAFF
D gene: NA; V gene: TRBV2; clone size: few; J gene: TRBJ2-7; CDR3 DNA: TGTGCCACACGAGGGGCCGACTCCTACGAGCAGTACTTC; CDR3 protein: CATRGADSYEQYF
D gene: NA; V gene: TRBV30; clone size: NA; J gene: TRBJ1-2; CDR3 DNA: TGTGCCTGCGAGGACAGAGAAAACTATGGCTACACCTTC; CDR3 protein: CACEDRENYGYTF
D gene: NA; V gene: TRBV19; clone size: NA; J gene: TRBJ1-1; CDR3 DNA: TGTGCCAGTAGTTATTCGAACACTGAAGCTTTCTTT; CDR3 protein: CASSYSNTEAFF
D gene: NA; V gene: TRBV29-1; clone size: few; J gene: TRBJ2-2; CDR3 DNA: TGCAGCGTTTACCCCCCGGGACAGAACACCGGGGAGCTGTTTTTT; CDR3 protein: CSVYPPGQNTGELFF
D gene: NA; V gene: TRBV4-3; clone size: NA; J gene: TRBJ1-2; CDR3 DNA: TGCGCCAGCAGCCAAGATCGCGCCCAGTCATATGGCTACACCTTC; CDR3 protein: CASSQDRAQSYGYTF
D gene: NA; V gene: TRBV7-2; clone size: NA; J gene: TRBJ2-1; CDR3 DNA: TGTGCCAGCAGGTTTCAGGGGGGTGGAGATGAGCAGTTCTTC; CDR3 protein: CASRFQGGGDEQFF
D gene: TRBD1; V gene: TRBV29-1; clone size: NA; J gene: TRBJ1-2; CDR3 DNA: TGCAGCGTTGGATGGGACAGTCCTAACTATGGCTACACCTTC; CDR3 protein: CSVGWDSPNYGYTF
D gene: NA; V gene: TRBV6-5; clone size: few; J gene: TRBJ1-1; CDR3 DNA: TGTGCCAGCAGTTACCAGGACGTTACTGAAGCTTTCTTT; CDR3 protein: CASSYQDVTEAFF
D gene: NA; V gene: TRBV19; clone size: few; J gene: TRBJ1-6; CDR3 DNA: TGTGCCACCGCGGCAGGGTATGGTTCACCCCTCCACTTT; CDR3 protein: CATAAGYGSPLHF
D gene: NA; V gene: TRBV30; clone size: NA; J gene: TRBJ2-2; CDR3 DNA: TGTGCCTGGAGTGAGAACACCGGGGAGCTGTTTTTT; CDR3 protein: CAWSENTGELFF
D gene: NA; V gene: TRBV19; clone size: NA; J gene: TRBJ2-2; CDR3 DNA: TGTGCCAGTAGTATGGGAATCGGGGAGCTGTTTTTT; CDR3 protein: CASSMGIGELFF
D gene: NA; V gene: TRBV29-1; clone size: few; J gene: TRBJ2-7; CDR3 DNA: TGCAGCGGTACAAAAACTGGCGAGCAGTACTTC; CDR3 protein: CSGTKTGEQYF
D gene: NA; V gene: TRBV7-2; clone size: NA; J gene: TRBJ2-1; CDR3 DNA: TGTGCCAGCAGCCCCCAATCCTACAATGAGCAGTTCTTC; CDR3 protein: CASSPQSYNEQFF
D gene: TRBD1; V gene: TRBV5-1; clone size: NA; J gene: TRBJ1-5; CDR3 DNA: TGCGCCAGCAGCCCTTCAGGGGGTCAGCCCCAGCATTTT; CDR3 protein: CASSPSGGQPQHF
D gene: NA; V gene: TRBV5-6; clone size: NA; J gene: TRBJ2-2; CDR3 DNA: TGTGCCAGCAGCCCGGTAGGGTACACCGGGGAGCTGTTTTTT; CDR3 protein: CASSPVGYTGELFF
D gene: NA; V gene: TRBV16; clone size: few; J gene: TRBJ2-4; CDR3 DNA: TGTGCCAGCAGCCAATCGGTCGTTTCAATAGCCAAAAACATTCAGTACTTC; CDR3 protein: CASSQSVVSIAKNIQYF
D gene: NA; V gene: TRBV9; clone size: few; J gene: TRBJ1-2; CDR3 DNA: TGTGCCAGCAGCGTAGGTGGGGACTATGGCTACACCTTC; CDR3 protein: CASSVGGDYGYTF
D gene: NA; V gene: TRBV5-1; clone size: few; J gene: TRBJ2-2; CDR3 DNA: TGCGCCAGCAGTTTCGAGAGATCTGCTGGGGAGCTGTTTTTT; CDR3 protein: CASSFERSAGELFF
D gene: NA; V gene: TRBV14; clone size: NA; J gene: TRBJ1-6; CDR3 DNA: TGTGCCAGCAGCCAAGAGGGATCCAGCCTATATAATTCACCCCTCCACTTT; CDR3 protein: CASSQEGSSLYNSPLHF
D gene: NA; V gene: TRBV5-1; clone size: NA; J gene: TRBJ1-5; CDR3 DNA: TGCGCCAGCAGCTTGGGGGGGGCGGCGGAGCCCCAGCATTTT; CDR3 protein: CASSLGGAAEPQHF
D gene: NA; V gene: TRBV10-3; clone size: few; J gene: TRBJ1-4; CDR3 DNA: TGTGCCATCAGTGAGACCGACAGGCGGGATGAAAAACTGTTTTTT; CDR3 protein: CAISETDRRDEKLFF
D gene: NA; V gene: TRBV27; clone size: NA; J gene: TRBJ2-5; CDR3 DNA: TGTGCCAGCGGGGGGCGAGAGACCCAGTACTTC; CDR3 protein: CASGGRETQYF
D gene: TRBD1; V gene: TRBV14; clone size: NA; J gene: TRBJ2-3; CDR3 DNA: TGTGCCAGCAGCCATCGGACAGGGGGCCGGATAGATACGCAGTATTTT; CDR3 protein: CASSHRTGGRIDTQYF
D gene: TRBD1; V gene: TRBV29-1; clone size: NA; J gene: TRBJ2-3; CDR3 DNA: TGCAGCGCCTGGGACAGGGATACGCAGTATTTT; CDR3 protein: CSAWDRDTQYF
D gene: NA; V gene: TRBV2; clone size: NA; J gene: TRBJ1-3; CDR3 DNA: TGTGCCAGCAGTGGAACAGGAGACTCTGGAAACACCATATATTTT; CDR3 protein: CASSGTGDSGNTIYF
D gene: TRBD1; V gene: TRBV25-1; clone size: NA; J gene: TRBJ1-4; CDR3 DNA: TGTGCCAGGGCCTTCGAGGGACAGGGGACTAATGAAAAACTGTTTTTT; CDR3 protein: CARAFEGQGTNEKLFF
D gene: TRBD2; V gene: TRBV29-1; clone size: few; J gene: TRBJ2-1; CDR3 DNA: TGCAGCGTTGAAGATCCGGGACTAGCGGGGAGCGGGTTCTTC; CDR3 protein: CSVEDPGLAGSGFF
D gene: TRBD1; V gene: TRBV7-2; clone size: once; J gene: TRBJ2-3; CDR3 DNA: TGTGCCAGCAGCCACTTCGTCCGGGACAGGGAAGATACGCAGTATTTT; CDR3 protein: CASSHFVRDREDTQYF
D gene: TRBD2; V gene: TRBV29-1; clone size: few; J gene: TRBJ2-2; CDR3 DNA: TGCAGCGTTTCGCCGACGACTAGCGGGGGCAGGGGGGAGCTGTTTTTT; CDR3 protein: CSVSPTTSGGRGELFF
D gene: TRBD1; V gene: TRBV30; clone size: NA; J gene: TRBJ1-1; CDR3 DNA: TGTGCCTGGAGTGTACAGGGGCACGCTGAAGCTTTCTTT; CDR3 protein: CAWSVQGHAEAFF
D gene: NA; V gene: TRBV30; clone size: NA; J gene: TRBJ1-1; CDR3 DNA: TGTGCCTGGAGTTTAGCGAACACTGAAGCTTTCTTT; CDR3 protein: CAWSLANTEAFF
D gene: NA; V gene: TRBV27; clone size: NA; J gene: TRBJ1-1; CDR3 DNA: TGTGCCAGCAGTTTAGGACAACACACTGAAGCTTTCTTT; CDR3 protein: CASSLGQHTEAFF
D gene: NA; V gene: TRBV29-1; clone size: few; J gene: TRBJ2-3; CDR3 DNA: TGCAGCGTACCTCCGGACATCTCTAGCACAGATACGCAGTATTTT; CDR3 protein: CSVPPDISSTDTQYF
D gene: NA; V gene: TRBV4-3; clone size: NA; J gene: TRBJ1-2; CDR3 DNA: TGCGCCAGCAGCCAAGGCGGGGATGGCTACACCTTC; CDR3 protein: CASSQGGDGYTF
D gene: NA; V gene: TRBV27; clone size: NA; J gene: TRBJ2-5; CDR3 DNA: TGTGCCAGCAGTTTATACGGGGGCACCCGGGAGACCCAGTACTTC; CDR3 protein: CASSLYGGTRETQYF
D gene: TRBD1; V gene: TRBV19; clone size: NA; J gene: TRBJ1-5; CDR3 DNA: TGTGCCAGTAGACATCAGGGGGCAGGCGAACAGCCCCAGCATTTT; CDR3 protein: CASRHQGAGEQPQHF
D gene: TRBD1; V gene: TRBV29-1; clone size: few; J gene: TRBJ2-7; CDR3 DNA: TGCAGCGTTGCTGACAGGGCTGCCTACGAGCAGTACTTC; CDR3 protein: CSVADRAAYEQYF
D gene: NA; V gene: TRBV30; clone size: NA; J gene: TRBJ2-7; CDR3 DNA: TGTGCCTGGAGTCCCGCGGGCAGCTCCTACGAGCAGTACTTC; CDR3 protein: CAWSPAGSSYEQYF
D gene: NA; V gene: TRBV7-2; clone size: NA; J gene: TRBJ1-6; CDR3 DNA: TGTGCCAGCAGCTTAGAGGGGAATTCACCCCTCCACTTT; CDR3 protein: CASSLEGNSPLHF
D gene: TRBD1; V gene: TRBV5-6; clone size: NA; J gene: TRBJ1-5; CDR3 DNA: TGTGCCAGCAGTTATGGGACAGGGAGTGGTCAGCCCCAGCATTTT; CDR3 protein: CASSYGTGSGQPQHF
D gene: TRBD1; V gene: TRBV7-9; clone size: NA; J gene: TRBJ2-7; CDR3 DNA: TGTGCCAGCAGCGAAACGGGGACAGCCCACGAGCAGTACTTC; CDR3 protein: CASSETGTAHEQYF
D gene: NA; V gene: TRBV4-1; clone size: NA; J gene: TRBJ2-3; CDR3 DNA: TGCGCCAGCAGCCAGACGCGGTCCGCACAAGATACGCAGTATTTT; CDR3 protein: CASSQTRSAQDTQYF